This entry lists 5 T cell receptor beta chains sequenced from one sample in a study of PD-1 blockade in classical Hodgkin lymphoma. The method was immunoSEQ multiplex PCR; TCRdb's version includes in-frame clones alone and lacks a portion of them. Of about 50,000 clones listed, around 78% were seen once; the top ten hold over 12%. Exposure to brentuximab vedotin varied, and each patient had relapsed following autologous stem cell transplantation. The specimen comprised peripheral blood mononuclear cells (PBMCs), sampled before the second cycle of nivolumab. The receptors derive from a human donor with classical Hodgkin lymphoma.

This clone turned up a few times. This sequence joins TRBV25-1 and TRBJ2-2; the D gene is possibly TRBD1 (6 bases). The CDR3 runs to 14 residues. Trimming took 7 bases from V and 1 from J, leaving 10 bases between them. Germline values: CDR1 MGHDK, CDR2 SYGVNS. CDR3 sequence (DNA): TGTGCCAGCAAGACGACAGGGAACACCGGGGAGCTGTTTTTT. This sequence encodes CASKTTGNTGELFF.

J is TRBJ1-5 and V is TRBV29-1; D uncertain. V shed 1 base and J shed 7 bases, with 11 bases lying between them. Germline V gene sequence: CDR1 SQVTM, CDR2 ANQGSEA. The CDR3 totals 13 residues. DNA of the CDR3: TGCAGCGTTGAAGGGCAGGTGGGGCAGCCCCAGCATTTT. Translation: CSVEGQVGQPQHF.

V gene TRBV7-9 combines with J gene TRBJ1-2, with a possible D match to TRBD1 (5 bases). CDR1 and CDR2 (germline): SEHNR, FQNEAQ (reference sequence). V lost 4 bases, J lost 2 bases, and 11 bases lay in between. This CDR3 comprises 14 residues. CDR3 sequence reads: CASSSATANYGYTF. The CDR3 DNA reads TGTGCCAGCAGCTCGGCGACAGCGAACTATGGCTACACCTTC.

J is TRBJ1-1 and V is TRBV7-3; 11 bases line up with TRBD1. The CDR3 runs 15 residues. Germline trimming cut 4 bases from V and 4 bases from J; bases unmatched to any gene: 5. Germline V CDR1 and CDR2: SGHTA, FQGTGA. In DNA form, the CDR3 reads TGTGCCAGCAGCTCCGGGACAGGGGGTTTCACTGAAGCTTTCTTT. This sequence encodes CASSSGTGGFTEAFF.

The rearrangement uses TRBV30 and TRBJ2-1; TRBD2 aligns across 7 bases. The trim removed 8 bases at V and 3 bases at J, leaving 4 bases unmatched. The CDR3 totals 12 residues. The V gene's germline CDR1 is GTSNPN and CDR2 SVGIG (reference sequence). The CDR3 DNA reads TGTGCCCGCCGGGACTACTACAATGAGCAGTTCTTC. Translating it yields CARRDYYNEQFF.